This T cell receptor beta chain is drawn from a study of read filtering for tumor transcriptome and immune sequencing. As for the study in general: DNase treatment preceded whole-transcriptome library preparation.

Whole-study findings and limits: Without single-read clonotypes, shared clonotype proportions correlated more between IR-seq and RNA-seq. Single-read clonotypes: roughly four fifths of IR-seq clonotypes (around 3.5% of reads), 74.6% of RNA-seq clonotypes (approximately 43% of reads). IR-seq captured clonotypes deeper and more reliably than RNA-seq.

Germline lookup yields CDR1 LNHDA and CDR2 SQIVND (reference sequence). The CDR3 consists of 16 residues. V shed 3 bases and J shed 3 bases, with 15 bases lying between them. This clonotype was picked up a small number of times. No antigen is known for it. This library used roughly 370 ng RNA and molecular barcoded adaptors spanning alpha/delta and beta/gamma chains. TCRdb re-called the reads through MiXCR, storing one row per CDR3 protein. The sample yields 85,000 to 100,000 distinct CDR3 sequences, under 25% seen once. The clonotype comes from a donor over 35 with multiple myeloma. Specimen: a population of CD138-negative cells sorted from bone marrow. The chain links TRBV19 to TRBJ2-4; D possibly corresponds to TRBD1 (5 bases). CDR3 residues: CASSILPDSGKNIQYF. The CDR3 nucleotides are TGTGCCAGTAGTATTTTACCAGACAGTGGCAAAAACATTCAGTACTTC.